These T cell receptor beta chains were read from a single sample in a study of breast tumors, draining lymph nodes, adjacent tissues. TCRdb itself ran the multiplex PCR reads through MiXCR, one entry per CDR3 protein. The data show 150,000 to 250,000 distinct CDR3 sequences, with approximately 33% seen just once and approximately 4.3% held by the top ten. Sequencing was carried out using axillary lymph node tissue. All receptors come from a female donor with breast cancer. Some clones in this sample may be carry-over from other donors' samples. Each CDR3 is given with its conserved first and last residue. The D gene is left open where the match is weak. The size entry is marked missing in some rows and otherwise reads once, few, many or a size class.

clone_size: .
j_call: TRBJ2-1
d_call: TRBD2
cdr3_length: 14
v_call: TRBV29-1
cdr3_nt: TGCAGCGTTCTGGGGGCTAGCGGGAGTAATGAGCAGTTCTTC
cdr3_aa: CSVLGASGSNEQFF

clone_size: many
j_call: TRBJ1-6
d_call: .
cdr3_length: 13
v_call: TRBV5-1
cdr3_nt: TGCGCCAGCAGTGAAAAGATGACCTCACCCCTCCACTTT
cdr3_aa: CASSEKMTSPLHF

clone_size: many
j_call: TRBJ2-3
d_call: .
cdr3_length: 12
v_call: TRBV25-1
cdr3_nt: TGTGCCAGCAGTTTCAGACCAGATACGCAGTATTTT
cdr3_aa: CASSFRPDTQYF

clone_size: many
j_call: TRBJ1-5
d_call: TRBD1
cdr3_length: 13
v_call: TRBV5-1
cdr3_nt: TGCGCCAGCAGCTTCGACAGGGATCAGCCCCAGCATTTT
cdr3_aa: CASSFDRDQPQHF

clone_size: many
j_call: TRBJ2-1
d_call: .
cdr3_length: 15
v_call: TRBV4-2
cdr3_nt: TGTGCCAGCAGCCAAGATATGGGACTCCCGAACGGGAAGTTCTTC
cdr3_aa: CASSQDMGLPNGKFF

clone_size: few
j_call: TRBJ1-1
d_call: .
cdr3_length: 13
v_call: TRBV30
cdr3_nt: TGTGCCTGGACCCTCGGTACGAACACTGAAGCTTTCTTT
cdr3_aa: CAWTLGTNTEAFF

clone_size: .
j_call: TRBJ2-5
d_call: TRBD2
cdr3_length: 14
v_call: TRBV20-1
cdr3_nt: TGCAGTGCAGGACTAGCGGGGTTGGGTGAGACCCAGTACTTC
cdr3_aa: CSAGLAGLGETQYF

clone_size: .
j_call: TRBJ1-5
d_call: .
cdr3_length: 15
v_call: TRBV3-1
cdr3_nt: TGTGCCAGCAGGGGTCGCGGGGGGCTCACAGATACGCAGCATTTT
cdr3_aa: CASRGRGGLTDTQHF

clone_size: many
j_call: TRBJ1-2
d_call: .
cdr3_length: 14
v_call: TRBV12-3/TRBV12-4
cdr3_nt: TGTGCCAGCACCGGAGGGGCCGACAGAGGTGGCTACACCTTC
cdr3_aa: CASTGGADRGGYTF

clone_size: .
j_call: TRBJ1-6
d_call: TRBD1
cdr3_length: 13
v_call: TRBV30
cdr3_nt: TGTGCCTGGAGCGCGGACAGGGGAGCTCCCCTCCACTTT
cdr3_aa: CAWSADRGAPLHF

clone_size: many
j_call: TRBJ1-2
d_call: TRBD1
cdr3_length: 14
v_call: TRBV12-3/TRBV12-4
cdr3_nt: TGTGCCAGCACCCTAGACAGGGGTATAAGCGGCTACACCTTC
cdr3_aa: CASTLDRGISGYTF

clone_size: .
j_call: TRBJ1-2
d_call: TRBD1
cdr3_length: 12
v_call: TRBV12-3/TRBV12-4
cdr3_nt: TGTGCCAGCAGAGGAGGGGGCGATGGCTACACCTTC
cdr3_aa: CASRGGGDGYTF

clone_size: .
j_call: TRBJ1-3
d_call: .
cdr3_length: 15
v_call: TRBV15
cdr3_nt: TGTGCCACCAGCAGAGTCCCGGACATTAGAAACACCATTATTTTT
cdr3_aa: CATSRVPDIRNTIIF

clone_size: .
j_call: TRBJ1-5
d_call: TRBD1
cdr3_length: 13
v_call: TRBV20-1
cdr3_nt: TGCAGTGCTAGAGGGACAGGGAATCAGCCCCAGCATTTT
cdr3_aa: CSARGTGNQPQHF

clone_size: once
j_call: TRBJ2-5
d_call: .
cdr3_length: 14
v_call: TRBV2
cdr3_nt: TGTGCCAGCAGTGAAGGGGACTACCAAGAGACCCAGTACTTC
cdr3_aa: CASSEGDYQETQYF

clone_size: many
j_call: TRBJ2-7
d_call: .
cdr3_length: 11
v_call: TRBV6-1
cdr3_nt: TGTGCCAGCAGTGAATCTGGGGTCCAGTACTTC
cdr3_aa: CASSESGVQYF

clone_size: many
j_call: TRBJ2-5
d_call: .
cdr3_length: 15
v_call: TRBV5-4
cdr3_nt: TGTGCCAGCAGCGAACCAGACAGGAGCCAAGAGACCCAGTACTTC
cdr3_aa: CASSEPDRSQETQYF

clone_size: .
j_call: TRBJ2-6
d_call: .
cdr3_length: 16
v_call: TRBV20-1
cdr3_nt: TGCAGTGCTAGCGGGGAAGGGAAATCTGGGGCCAACGTCCTGACTTTC
cdr3_aa: CSASGEGKSGANVLTF

clone_size: many
j_call: TRBJ2-3
d_call: TRBD2
cdr3_length: 16
v_call: TRBV6-1
cdr3_nt: TGTGCCAGCAGTGAAGGACTAGCGGTATCCACAGATACGCAGTATTTT
cdr3_aa: CASSEGLAVSTDTQYF

clone_size: .
j_call: TRBJ2-5
d_call: TRBD1
cdr3_length: 15
v_call: TRBV20-1
cdr3_nt: TGCAGTGCTACCTCCGGGACAGGGGGTCAAGAGACCCAGTACTTC
cdr3_aa: CSATSGTGGQETQYF

clone_size: few
j_call: TRBJ1-1
d_call: .
cdr3_length: 15
v_call: TRBV11-2
cdr3_nt: TGTGCCAGCAGCAGAAGCAGGCTCATGAACACTGAAGCTTTCTTT
cdr3_aa: CASSRSRLMNTEAFF

clone_size: many
j_call: TRBJ2-4
d_call: .
cdr3_length: 15
v_call: TRBV3-1
cdr3_nt: TGTGCCAGCAGCCTAACCCTTGGGCAACAAAACATTCAGTACTTC
cdr3_aa: CASSLTLGQQNIQYF

clone_size: many
j_call: TRBJ2-7
d_call: TRBD1
cdr3_length: 13
v_call: TRBV6-5
cdr3_nt: TGTGCCAGCAAGAGGGACAGGTCCTACGAGCAGTACTTC
cdr3_aa: CASKRDRSYEQYF

clone_size: many
j_call: TRBJ1-2
d_call: .
cdr3_length: 15
v_call: TRBV7-8
cdr3_nt: TGTGCCAGCAGCCCCCCGAGCGGGGGGCTGATCGGCTACCCCTTC
cdr3_aa: CASSPPSGGLIGYPF

clone_size: many
j_call: TRBJ2-4
d_call: TRBD2
cdr3_length: 19
v_call: TRBV19
cdr3_nt: TGTGCCAGTAGTCCCGCACCCAGCGGGGGGGACCTAGCCAAAAACATTCAGTACTTC
cdr3_aa: CASSPAPSGGDLAKNIQYF

clone_size: .
j_call: TRBJ1-5
d_call: TRBD1
cdr3_length: 16
v_call: TRBV9
cdr3_nt: TGTGCCAGCAGCCCACTTTTTGGGAACAGGGGAAATACGCAGCATTTT
cdr3_aa: CASSPLFGNRGNTQHF

clone_size: .
j_call: TRBJ2-2
d_call: TRBD2
cdr3_length: 16
v_call: TRBV12-3/TRBV12-4
cdr3_nt: TGTGCCAGCAGTTTCGGGGGAGGGGAAGGAACCGGGGAGCTGTTTTTT
cdr3_aa: CASSFGGGEGTGELFF

clone_size: many
j_call: TRBJ2-3
d_call: .
cdr3_length: 14
v_call: TRBV6-1
cdr3_nt: TGTGCCAGCAGTGAGGGGGGTAGCGCGAATACGCAGTATTTT
cdr3_aa: CASSEGGSANTQYF

clone_size: many
j_call: TRBJ2-1
d_call: TRBD1
cdr3_length: 15
v_call: TRBV20-1
cdr3_nt: TGCAGTGCTCACCGAGGGGGCCGCGTAAAGGGGGAGCAGTTCTTC
cdr3_aa: CSAHRGGRVKGEQFF

clone_size: many
j_call: TRBJ1-2
d_call: .
cdr3_length: 16
v_call: TRBV4-1
cdr3_nt: TGCGCCAGCAGCCAAGCTGTAAATAGGGGGAGCTATGGCTACACCTTC
cdr3_aa: CASSQAVNRGSYGYTF

clone_size: many
j_call: TRBJ2-1
d_call: .
cdr3_length: 14
v_call: TRBV10-3
cdr3_nt: TGTGCCACCGATAGCGGCTATTCCTACAATGAGCAGTTCTTC
cdr3_aa: CATDSGYSYNEQFF

clone_size: .
j_call: TRBJ1-4
d_call: TRBD1
cdr3_length: 14
v_call: TRBV2
cdr3_nt: TGTGCCAGCAGTGATAGGACAGGGGTTGAAAAACTGTTTTTT
cdr3_aa: CASSDRTGVEKLFF

clone_size: .
j_call: TRBJ2-1
d_call: TRBD1
cdr3_length: 15
v_call: TRBV7-9
cdr3_nt: TGTGCCAGCAGCTTACGGACAGGGGGCTATGATGAGCAGCTCTTC
cdr3_aa: CASSLRTGGYDEQLF

clone_size: many
j_call: TRBJ2-7
d_call: .
cdr3_length: 15
v_call: TRBV6-1
cdr3_nt: TGTGCCAGCAGTGAAAATCCCGGGCTCCTCTACGAGCAGTACTTC
cdr3_aa: CASSENPGLLYEQYF

clone_size: few
j_call: TRBJ2-1
d_call: TRBD2
cdr3_length: 14
v_call: TRBV27
cdr3_nt: TGTGCCAGCAGTCGACGGGAGGGCCCCAATGAGCAGTTCTTC
cdr3_aa: CASSRREGPNEQFF

clone_size: .
j_call: TRBJ2-7
d_call: .
cdr3_length: 13
v_call: TRBV11-3
cdr3_nt: TGTGCCAGCGCCTCCGGGACACCCTACGAGCAGTACTTC
cdr3_aa: CASASGTPYEQYF

clone_size: many
j_call: TRBJ1-2
d_call: .
cdr3_length: 15
v_call: TRBV15
cdr3_nt: TGTGCCACCAGCAGAGATGTGGCAGCAAACTGTGGCTACACCTTC
cdr3_aa: CATSRDVAANCGYTF

clone_size: many
j_call: TRBJ2-2
d_call: TRBD1
cdr3_length: 17
v_call: TRBV5-1
cdr3_nt: TGCGCCAGCAGCGTGGGACAGACCAAGAAGGACACCGGGGAGCTGTTTTTT
cdr3_aa: CASSVGQTKKDTGELFF

clone_size: many
j_call: TRBJ2-1
d_call: TRBD1
cdr3_length: 13
v_call: TRBV11-2
cdr3_nt: TGTGCCAGCAGCTACCGGGACAGCCTTGAGCAGTTCTTC
cdr3_aa: CASSYRDSLEQFF

clone_size: .
j_call: TRBJ1-1
d_call: .
cdr3_length: 13
v_call: TRBV18
cdr3_nt: TGTGCCAGCGGGAAGACAGAGAACACTGAAGCTTTCTTT
cdr3_aa: CASGKTENTEAFF

clone_size: many
j_call: TRBJ2-2
d_call: .
cdr3_length: 16
v_call: TRBV5-6
cdr3_nt: TGTGCCAGCAGCTTGGGACAGCGACTATACACCGGGGAGCTGTTTTTT
cdr3_aa: CASSLGQRLYTGELFF

clone_size: many
j_call: TRBJ2-7
d_call: .
cdr3_length: 17
v_call: TRBV30
cdr3_nt: TGTGCCTGGAGTGTTTGGAGGGGAGGCACCTTCTCCTACGAGCAGTACTTC
cdr3_aa: CAWSVWRGGTFSYEQYF

clone_size: many
j_call: TRBJ2-2
d_call: .
cdr3_length: 13
v_call: TRBV5-8
cdr3_nt: TGTGCCAGCAGCTTGACCGACACCGGGGAGCTGTTTTTT
cdr3_aa: CASSLTDTGELFF

clone_size: few
j_call: TRBJ1-1
d_call: TRBD1
cdr3_length: 13
v_call: TRBV19
cdr3_nt: TGTGCCAGTTGGACAGGGGGAGACACTGAAGCTTTCTTT
cdr3_aa: CASWTGGDTEAFF

clone_size: .
j_call: TRBJ2-1
d_call: TRBD2
cdr3_length: 15
v_call: TRBV2
cdr3_nt: TGTGCCAGCAGTCGCACTAGCGGGAATTACAATGAGCAGTTCTTC
cdr3_aa: CASSRTSGNYNEQFF

clone_size: many
j_call: TRBJ2-7
d_call: TRBD1
cdr3_length: 14
v_call: TRBV18
cdr3_nt: TGTGCCAGCTCACCACGACAGGGGGTCTACGAGCAGTACTTC
cdr3_aa: CASSPRQGVYEQYF

clone_size: many
j_call: TRBJ2-7
d_call: TRBD2
cdr3_length: 14
v_call: TRBV5-1
cdr3_nt: TGCGCCAGCAGCCCGACGGGAGGGGGGTACGAGCAGTACTTC
cdr3_aa: CASSPTGGGYEQYF

clone_size: .
j_call: TRBJ2-3
d_call: .
cdr3_length: 15
v_call: TRBV6-5
cdr3_nt: TGTGCCAGCAGTCACTCGGGACTCGCCACAGATACGCAGTATTTT
cdr3_aa: CASSHSGLATDTQYF

clone_size: many
j_call: TRBJ2-5
d_call: TRBD2
cdr3_length: 17
v_call: TRBV10-2
cdr3_nt: TGCGCCAGCAGTGAACCCCGACTAGCGAACGTTCAAGAGACCCAGTACTTC
cdr3_aa: CASSEPRLANVQETQYF

clone_size: many
j_call: TRBJ2-5
d_call: TRBD1
cdr3_length: 15
v_call: TRBV5-6
cdr3_nt: TGTGCCAGCAACCCGGGACAGGGGACCCAAGAGACCCAGTACTTC
cdr3_aa: CASNPGQGTQETQYF

clone_size: many
j_call: TRBJ1-2
d_call: TRBD1
cdr3_length: 14
v_call: TRBV30
cdr3_nt: TGTGCCTGGGGTTCACAGGGGGGCAGCTATGGCTACACCTTC
cdr3_aa: CAWGSQGGSYGYTF

clone_size: .
j_call: TRBJ2-3
d_call: TRBD2
cdr3_length: 16
v_call: TRBV20-1
cdr3_nt: TGCAGTGCTAGTCTGGGACTAGCGGGAGGGCCGAATACGCAGTATTTT
cdr3_aa: CSASLGLAGGPNTQYF